Below, 23 T cell receptor beta chains from the same sample are listed, as sequenced in a study of beta chain features in type 1 diabetes. Study-wide results and caveats: The study found moderately but significantly shorter TCRB CDR3s in all four CD4+ subsets of Type 1 diabetes patients.

The whole isolated RNA underwent reverse transcription, so sequencing captured expressed TCRB transcripts. Clones were sequenced by immunoSEQ multiplex PCR, and TCRdb holds only the in-frame ones, with some missing. This table holds a few hundred thousand clones, approximately 12% found once. No cognate antigen is known for these TCRs. What was sequenced was naive CD4+ T cells from blood. These receptors were taken from a woman aged 18 to 35 with type 1 diabetes.

This chain connects TRBV30 to TRBJ2-6, with D unresolved. V was shortened by 3 bases and J by 0 bases, with 6 bases between the two germline ends. Germline V CDR1 and CDR2: GTSNPN, SVGIG (reference sequence). The CDR3 extends over 14 amino acids. CDR3 in amino acids: CAWSGSSGANVLTF. The CDR3 DNA sequence: TGTGCCTGGAGCGGTAGCTCTGGGGCCAACGTCCTGACTTTC. The variable domain in full, with the rest retrieved from reference TRBV30 and TRBJ2-6, is SQTIHQWPATLVQPVGSPLSLECTVEGTSNPNLYWYRQAAGRGLQLLFYSVGIGQISSEVPQNLSASRPQDRQFILSSKKLLLSDSGFYLCAWSGSSGANVLTFGAGSRLTVL.

The chain carries TRBV11-2 and TRBJ2-7; tentative D call: TRBD2 (7 bases). CDR3 length: 14 residues. Germline loops: CDR1 SGHAT, CDR2 FQNNGV. V was clipped by 6 bases and J by 1 base, with 13 bases between them. CDR3 residues: CASRRGGVSYEQYF. The CDR3 bases are TGTGCCAGCAGGAGAGGGGGGGTTTCCTACGAGCAGTACTTC. Filled out from reference TRBV11-2 and TRBJ2-7, the complete variable domain reads EAGVAQSPRYKIIEKRQSVAFWCNPISGHATLYWYQQILGQGPKLLIQFQNNGVVDDSQLPKDRFSAERLKGVDSTLKIQPAKLEDSAVYLCASRRGGVSYEQYFGPGTRLTVT.

The V and J genes are TRBV30 and TRBJ1-1; no clear D. Germline V gene sequence: CDR1 GTSNPN, CDR2 SVGIG (reference sequence). There are 13 residues in the CDR3. Trimming removed 8 bases from V and 4 bases from J, with 17 bases in between. CDR3 sequence (DNA): TGTGCCCGGCACCCCCGACTTGGCACTGAAGCTTTCTTT. Amino acid sequence: CARHPRLGTEAFF. The variable domain in full, with the rest retrieved from reference TRBV30 and TRBJ1-1, is SQTIHQWPATLVQPVGSPLSLECTVEGTSNPNLYWYRQAAGRGLQLLFYSVGIGQISSEVPQNLSASRPQDRQFILSSKKLLLSDSGFYLCARHPRLGTEAFFGQGTRLTVV.

A word on this clone: The sample contains more than one DNA sequence encoding this CDR3. This chain uses TRBV19 with TRBJ1-1, with 7 nucleotides matching TRBD1. The germline V gene has CDR1 LNHDA and CDR2 SQIVND (reference sequence). The CDR3 spans 13 residues. Trimming removed 2 bases from V and 5 bases from J; junction bases left unmatched: 2. CDR3 coding DNA: TGTGCCAGTAGTATACAGGGGGGAACTGAAGCTTTCTTT. It yields the protein CASSIQGGTEAFF.

This chain links TRBV7-9 with TRBJ2-1, with 8 bases lining up with TRBD2. With V trimmed by 5 bases and J by 7 bases, 10 bases remained unmatched. Germline CDR1 reads SEHNR; CDR2 reads FQNEAQ (reference sequence). There are 15 residues in the CDR3. The CDR3 region has the DNA TGTGCCAGCAGCCGCGGGAGGATCGGGTGGAATGAGCAGTTCTTC. Protein sequence: CASSRGRIGWNEQFF. Together with reference TRBV7-9 and TRBJ2-1, the CDR3 gives the full variable domain: DTGVSQNPRHKITKRGQNVTFRCDPISEHNRLYWYRQTLGQGPEFLTYFQNEAQLEKSRLLSDRFSAERPKGSFSTLEIQRTEQGDSAMYLCASSRGRIGWNEQFFGPGTRLTVL.

This clone has a handful of counts. V usage is TRBV7-9 and J usage is TRBJ2-2, with TRBD2 identical over 9 bases. With 2 bases clipped from V and 6 bases from J, the junction kept 7 bases outside the gene matches. The V gene's germline CDR1 is SEHNR and CDR2 FQNEAQ (reference sequence). CDR3 length: 16 residues. DNA of the CDR3: TGTGCCAGCAGCTTATGGGTAGCGGGAGCTTCCGGGGAGCTGTTTTTT. Amino acid sequence: CASSLWVAGASGELFF.

This clone appeared a few times. V and J are TRBV19 and TRBJ2-7, with 9 bases lining up with TRBD1. Germline loops: CDR1 LNHDA, CDR2 SQIVND (reference sequence). This CDR3 region has 15 residues. J gave up 3 bases and V 6 bases, and 9 bases lay outside the gene matches. The CDR3 coding sequence is TGTGCCAGTAGGCCCACGGGACAGGGCAGCTACGAGCAGTACTTC. Amino acid sequence: CASRPTGQGSYEQYF.

The chain couples TRBV18 to TRBJ1-5; D is ambiguous. Trimming cost V 6 bases and J 7 bases, with 19 bases left between them. Per the germline V gene, CDR1 is KGHSH and CDR2 is LQKENI. The CDR3 is 15 residues long. CDR3 sequence reads: CASSSPGVPEQPQHF. The CDR3 DNA is TGTGCCAGCTCTTCTCCAGGTGTGCCGGAACAGCCCCAGCATTTT.

DNA for the CDR3: TGTGCCAGCAGCTTAGTAGCGGGAGGGAACCAAGAGACCCAGTACTTC. It codes for CASSLVAGGNQETQYF. V gene TRBV7-2 combines with J gene TRBJ2-5, with 11 positions matching TRBD2. The CDR3 is 16 amino acids. V lost 1 base, J lost 0 bases, and 1 base stayed unmatched. The V gene's germline CDR1 is SGHTA and CDR2 FQGNSA.

This clone was counted a few times. The chain recombines TRBV5-4 with TRBJ2-3; 10 bases agree with TRBD2. The CDR3 runs 18 residues. Losses at the gene ends were 3 bases for V and 3 bases for J; bases not matched to a gene: 13. The germline CDR1 and CDR2 sequences are SGHNT and YYREEE (reference sequence). CDR3 residues: CASSSAGGPVSVTDTQYF. CDR3 sequence (DNA): TGTGCCAGCAGCTCAGCGGGAGGGCCGGTTTCAGTTACAGATACGCAGTATTTT.

This clone appeared a few times. This chain links TRBV27 with TRBJ2-7; 7 bases map to TRBD2. V lost 4 bases, J lost 0 bases, and 6 bases stayed unmatched. Germline CDR1 reads MNHEY; CDR2 reads SMNVEV (reference sequence). The CDR3 is 15 amino acids. The CDR3 spells CASSSLGLYSYEQYF. The CDR3 DNA follows: TGTGCCAGCAGTTCTCTGGGACTATACTCCTACGAGCAGTACTTC.

This clone was counted only a few times. The chain links TRBV7-8 to TRBJ2-5; no reliable D call. The CDR3 contains 12 residues. Germline values: CDR1 SGHVS, CDR2 FQNEAQ. The V and J ends lost 3 bases and 5 bases respectively, with 7 bases between them. The CDR3 spells CASSFHQETQYF. CDR3 DNA: TGTGCCAGCAGCTTCCATCAGGAGACCCAGTACTTC.

This chain joins TRBV30 and TRBJ1-5; 7 bases fit TRBD1. The CDR3 covers 14 residues. V trimming: 3 bases; J trimming: 0 bases; junction bases outside the gene matches: 2. Germline V gene data show CDR1 as GTSNPN and CDR2 as SVGIG (reference sequence). As DNA, the CDR3 is TGTGCCTGGAGGGGACAGACTAGCAATCAGCCCCAGCATTTT. Its protein is CAWRGQTSNQPQHF.

V and J are TRBV28 and TRBJ2-7, with D perhaps matching TRBD2 (7 bases). There are 16 residues in the CDR3. Germline-derived CDR1 and CDR2 are MDHEN and SYDVKM. The germline V and J ends were trimmed by 4 bases and 2 bases, with 18 bases remaining between them. CDR3 bases: TGTGCCAGCAGTTCCCCCGGGGGGCAGGGAACCTACGAGCAGTACGTC. This sequence encodes CASSSPGGQGTYEQYV.

This clone was counted a few times. The chain employs TRBV27 and TRBJ1-5, with D unclear. The germline V gene encodes CDR1 MNHEY and CDR2 SMNVEV (reference sequence). Trimming cost V 5 bases and J 2 bases, with 7 bases left between them. The CDR3 contains 13 residues. The CDR3 DNA sequence: TGTGCCAGCAGTCCACTGGGCAATCAGCCCCAGCATTTT. It translates to CASSPLGNQPQHF.

As concerns this clone: The sample holds other DNA sequences that translate to the same CDR3. This chain connects TRBV5-4 to TRBJ2-5, with 9 bases fitting TRBD1. V lost 4 bases and J lost 2; bases outside the gene matches: 3. CDR1 is SGHNT and CDR2 is YYREEE in the germline V gene (reference sequence). The CDR3 length is 14 residues. The DNA for the CDR3 is TGTGCCAGCAGCCTTGGGACAGGGCAAGAGACCCAGTACTTC. Translation: CASSLGTGQETQYF.

This clone was counted only a few times. This rearrangement joins TRBV11-2 to TRBJ2-3; 7 bases are a match to TRBD2. The ends lost 5 bases at V and 4 bases at J; junction bases unmatched: 6. CDR1 SGHAT and CDR2 FQNNGV come from the germline V gene. The CDR3 is 14 amino acids. The CDR3 spells CASSPFAGADTQYF. Here the CDR3 DNA reads TGTGCCAGCAGCCCCTTTGCGGGAGCAGATACGCAGTATTTT.

This clone showed up just a few times. V is TRBV29-1 and J is TRBJ2-1; TRBD2 agrees at 10 bases. CDR3 length equals 12 residues. The V gene's germline CDR1 is SQVTM and CDR2 ANQGSEA. This chain's CDR3 is CSAGGPGNEQFF. DNA for the CDR3: TGCTCAGCGGGAGGGCCGGGGAATGAGCAGTTCTTC.

This chain links TRBV30 with TRBJ1-1; D is possibly TRBD1 (5 bases). The germline gives CDR1 GTSNPN, CDR2 SVGIG (reference sequence). Trimming removed 4 bases from V and 1 base from J, with 19 bases in between. The CDR3 length is 16 residues. Written as DNA, the CDR3 is TGTGCCTGGACCAGACGGGGGGGAAGGGGGAACACTGAAGCTTTCTTT. Translated: CAWTRRGGRGNTEAFF.

The chain is built from TRBV28 and TRBJ2-1; the D is unclear. Looked up from germline, CDR1 is MDHEN and CDR2 is SYDVKM. The V gene lost 5 bases and the J gene lost 7 bases, with 9 bases spanning the gap. The CDR3 is made up of 12 amino acids. Written as DNA, the CDR3 is TGTGCCAGCAGTAGTAGAGCGAATGAGCAGTTCTTC. Protein product: CASSSRANEQFF.

The rearrangement joins TRBV5-6 to TRBJ1-2, with TRBD1 matching over 8 bases. This CDR3 has 13 amino acids. V trimming: 2 bases; J trimming: 6 bases; junction bases outside the gene matches: 3. Germline V gives CDR1 SGHDT, CDR2 YYEEEE. CDR3: CASSLDRGDGYTF. The CDR3 DNA reads as TGTGCCAGCAGCTTAGACAGGGGAGATGGCTACACCTTC.

The CDR3 sequence: CASSVGQSSYNEQFF. The CDR3 nucleotides read TGCGCCAGCAGCGTCGGACAGAGCTCCTACAATGAGCAGTTCTTC. The chain recombines TRBV5-1 with TRBJ2-1; a weak D match, TRBD1 (6 bases). The CDR3 contains 15 residues. Germline CDR1 is SGHRS and CDR2 is YFSETQ. V lost 4 bases, J lost 0 bases, and 11 bases lay in between.

The sample holds a few counts of this clone. The J gene is TRBJ2-3, the V gene TRBV2; a weak D match, TRBD2 (6 bases). The germline V and J ends were trimmed by 5 bases and 1 base, with 10 bases remaining between them. From germline, CDR1 is SNHLY and CDR2 FYNNEI. The CDR3 spans 14 residues. CDR3 nucleotide sequence: TGTGCCAGCAGTCCCGGGACTGGCACAGATACGCAGTATTTT. It is translated as CASSPGTGTDTQYF. The variable domain in full, completed from reference TRBV2 and TRBJ2-3, reads EPEVTQTPSHQVTQMGQEVILRCVPISNHLYFYWYRQILGQKVEFLVSFYNNEISEKSEIFDDQFSVERPDGSNFTLKIRSTKLEDSAMYFCASSPGTGTDTQYFGPGTRLTVL.